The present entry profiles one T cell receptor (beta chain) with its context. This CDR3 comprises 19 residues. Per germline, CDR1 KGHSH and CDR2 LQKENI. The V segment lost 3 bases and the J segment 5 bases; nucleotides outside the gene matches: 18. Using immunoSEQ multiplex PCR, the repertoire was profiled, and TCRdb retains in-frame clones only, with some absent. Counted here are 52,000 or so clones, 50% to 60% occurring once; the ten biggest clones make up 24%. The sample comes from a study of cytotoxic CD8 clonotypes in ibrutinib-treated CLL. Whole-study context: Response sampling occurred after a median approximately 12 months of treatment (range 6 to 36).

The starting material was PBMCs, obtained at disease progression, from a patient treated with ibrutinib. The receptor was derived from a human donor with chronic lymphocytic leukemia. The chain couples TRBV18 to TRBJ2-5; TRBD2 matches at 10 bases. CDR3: CASSPQTNGVAGGAETQYF. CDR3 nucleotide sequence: TGTGCCAGCTCACCCCAGACTAATGGGGTAGCGGGAGGTGCCGAGACCCAGTACTTC.